The text below deals with one T cell receptor (beta chain). Its antigen is undetermined. TCRdb's table, derived via immunoSEQ multiplex PCR, lists solely in-frame clones and lacks some. The sample includes some 150,000 clones, roughly nine tenths of them seen just once. This sample was taken from a study of T cell responses to AZD1222 COVID-19 vaccine. Study-level results: It should be noted that donors were predominantly white British and more often female, and clonal diversity was possibly underestimated. Compared with day 0, the breadth and depth of the Spike-specific TCR repertoire rose significantly after two doses of AZD1222. Repertoire samples came only from after the peak T cell response. Reports indicate that nearly half of spike-specific TCRs are directed at unmutated variant regions.

The CDR3 runs to 15 residues. V was trimmed by 0 bases and J by 1 base, leaving 10 bases between them. The germline V gene encodes CDR1 SGHRS and CDR2 YFSETQ. This clonotype was sampled from an adult in good health. The sample in question was peripheral blood, obtained on day 0 of AZD1222 vaccination. This chain uses TRBV5-1 with TRBJ1-2, with D unclear. The CDR3 protein is CASSLDPGHNYGYTF. In DNA, the CDR3 is TGCGCCAGCAGCTTGGATCCAGGTCATAACTATGGCTACACCTTC.